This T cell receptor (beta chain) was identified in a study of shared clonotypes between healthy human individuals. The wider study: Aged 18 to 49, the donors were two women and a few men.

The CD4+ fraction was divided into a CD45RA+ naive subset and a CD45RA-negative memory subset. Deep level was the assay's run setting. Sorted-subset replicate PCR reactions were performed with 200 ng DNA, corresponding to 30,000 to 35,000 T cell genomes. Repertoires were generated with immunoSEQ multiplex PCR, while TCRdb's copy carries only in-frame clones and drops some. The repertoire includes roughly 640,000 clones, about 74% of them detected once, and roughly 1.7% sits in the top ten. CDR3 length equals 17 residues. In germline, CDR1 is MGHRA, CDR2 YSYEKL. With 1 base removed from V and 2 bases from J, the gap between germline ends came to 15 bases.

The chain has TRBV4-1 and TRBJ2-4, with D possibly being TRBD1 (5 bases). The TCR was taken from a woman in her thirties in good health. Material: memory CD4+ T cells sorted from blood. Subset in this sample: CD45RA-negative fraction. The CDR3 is CASSQVRTRLTKNIQYF. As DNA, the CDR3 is TGCGCCAGCAGCCAAGTTAGGACACGCCTGACCAAAAACATTCAGTACTTC.